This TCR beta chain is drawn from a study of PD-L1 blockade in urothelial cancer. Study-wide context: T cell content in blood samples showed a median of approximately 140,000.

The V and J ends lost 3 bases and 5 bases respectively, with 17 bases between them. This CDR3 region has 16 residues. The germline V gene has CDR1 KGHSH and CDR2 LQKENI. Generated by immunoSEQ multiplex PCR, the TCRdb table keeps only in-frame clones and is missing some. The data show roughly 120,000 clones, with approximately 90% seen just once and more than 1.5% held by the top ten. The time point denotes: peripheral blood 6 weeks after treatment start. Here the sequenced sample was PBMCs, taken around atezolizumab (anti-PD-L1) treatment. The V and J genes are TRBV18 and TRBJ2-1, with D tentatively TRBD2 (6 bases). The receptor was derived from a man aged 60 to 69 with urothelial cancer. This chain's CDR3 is CASSPLEGIGDNEQFF. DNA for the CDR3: TGTGCCAGCTCACCTCTGGAGGGGATCGGGGACAATGAGCAGTTCTTC.